The clone carrying this T cell receptor beta chain was observed once. TCRdb keeps only in-frame clones here, not all; method: immunoSEQ multiplex PCR. The data show about 220,000 clones, with 80% to 85% seen just once and more than 4.5% held by the top ten. These data belong to a study of blood T cell repertoires in COVID-19. Whole-study context: Donors in the United States, Italy and Spain gave samples during acute or convalescent COVID-19. PBMCs, B-cell-depleted T cells, or T cells were the source of the cDNA or gDNA that made up the material.

The CDR3 spans 15 residues. The germline V and J ends were trimmed by 3 bases and 6 bases, with 14 bases remaining between them. The germline CDR1 and CDR2 sequences are ENHRY and SYGVKD. The clonotype comes from a woman aged 60-75 years who had recovered from COVID-19. The V call is TRBV10-3, the J call TRBJ2-2, with D possibly matching TRBD1 (6 bases). The sample comprised peripheral blood. CDR3 sequence: CAISEQGGESGELFF. CDR3 in DNA: TGTGCCATCAGTGAACAAGGGGGTGAATCCGGGGAGCTGTTTTTT.